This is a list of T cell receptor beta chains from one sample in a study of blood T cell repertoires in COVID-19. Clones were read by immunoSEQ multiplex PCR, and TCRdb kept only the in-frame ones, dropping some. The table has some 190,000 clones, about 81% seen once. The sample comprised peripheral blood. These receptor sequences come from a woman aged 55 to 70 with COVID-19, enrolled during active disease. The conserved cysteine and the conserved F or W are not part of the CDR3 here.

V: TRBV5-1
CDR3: ASSLGDNYGYT

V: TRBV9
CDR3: ASSVDAGQNNEQF

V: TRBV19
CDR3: ASSFGGSSGNTIY

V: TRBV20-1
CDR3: SASGQVGGYT

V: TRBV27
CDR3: ASSLGGQNTQY

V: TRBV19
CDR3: ASTGQGMRVYGYT

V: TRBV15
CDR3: ATSRVQGGTEAF

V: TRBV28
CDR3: ASSYRQGWWAF

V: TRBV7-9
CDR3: ASLPSTGRGYDYGYT

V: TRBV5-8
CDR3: ASRGRTDGSYEQY

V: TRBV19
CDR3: ASSITNRVNEKLF

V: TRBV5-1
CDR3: ASSPAGAAYNEQF

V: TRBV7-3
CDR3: ASSLGTEGGYGYT

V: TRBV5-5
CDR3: ASSLDGGQGWNTEAF

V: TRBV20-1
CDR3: SASQSGPQY

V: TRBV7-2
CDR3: ASFRGMTNTEAF

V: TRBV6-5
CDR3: ASSQAPYGYT

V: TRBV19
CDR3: ASSIGAGTGAEQF

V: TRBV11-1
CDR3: ASSPSAATDIQY

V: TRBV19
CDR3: ASSPSGLGSDTQY

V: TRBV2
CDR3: ATTGGVGQTEAF

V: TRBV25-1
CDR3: ASLGNTIY

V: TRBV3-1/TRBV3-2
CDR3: ASSRLAVYTGELF

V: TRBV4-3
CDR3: ASSQEGAGDSPLH

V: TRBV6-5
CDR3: ASRTSGNPYEQY